The 10 T cell receptor beta chains in this list originate from one sample, sequenced in a study of T cells in Graves' hyperthyroidism and ophthalmopathy. Amplification targeted TCR beta CDR3 regions from RNA transcripts. HTBI primers were used for first-round RT-PCR of the TCR CDR3. Using its own MiXCR run on the multiplex PCR reads, TCRdb lists one record per CDR3 protein. Counted here are about 47,000 distinct CDR3 sequences, about 54% occurring once; the ten biggest clones make up approximately 30%. The sequencing input was peripheral blood or thyroid tissue (not recorded which). The receptors derive from a man younger than 35 with Graves' hyperthyroidism.

The sample holds one count of this clonotype. The V gene is TRBV5-1, the J gene TRBJ2-5, with 9 bases matching TRBD1. The germline V gene encodes CDR1 SGHRS and CDR2 YFSETQ. CDR3 length: 16 residues. V was pared by 5 bases and J by 5 bases, with 13 bases of the junction left unmatched. CDR3 in DNA: TGCGCCAGCAGATCCCCCCGGACAGGGGTTGGGGAGACCCAGTACTTC. Its protein product is CASRSPRTGVGETQYF.

Details on this clonotype: Germline is not matched at one junction end, which may reflect a read error. This chain uses TRBV13 with TRBJ1-1, with D possibly being TRBD1 (5 bases). The CDR3 contains 13 residues. Germline V gene lookup returns CDR1 PRHDT and CDR2 FYEKMQ (reference sequence). The CDR3 bases are TGTGCCAGCAGCTTAGGCCCGGACACTGAGGCTTTCTTT. Residues: CASSLGPDTEAFF.

On this clonotype: Here the CDR3 omits its conserved ending phenylalanine or tryptophan, so a read error is the likely source. The chain links TRBV7-2 to TRBJ2-7; D gene uncertain. This CDR3 contains 12 residues. CDR1 SGHTA and CDR2 FQGNSA come from the germline V gene. The CDR3 sequence is CASSLSPHEQYC. CDR3 in DNA: TGCGCCAGCAGCTTATCCCCCCACGAGCAGTACTGC.

The CDR3: CASSQGSDRGETQYF. CDR3 sequence (DNA): TGTGCCAGCAGCCAAGGATCTGACAGAGGGGAGACCCAGTACTTC. This chain uses TRBV7-2 with TRBJ2-5, with D perhaps assigned TRBD1 or TRBD2 (5 bases each). Germline V CDR1 and CDR2: SGHTA, FQGNSA. CDR3 length: 15 amino acids. V was pared by 5 bases and J by 5 bases, with 18 bases between. Filled out from reference TRBV7-2 and TRBJ2-5, the complete variable domain reads GAGVSQSPSNKVTEKGKDVELRCDPISGHTALYWYRQSLGQGLEFLIYFQGNSAPDKSGLPSDRFSAERTGGSVSTLTIQRTQQEDSAVYLCASSQGSDRGETQYFGPGTRLLVL.

For this clonotype: One end of the junction fails to match germline, which may point to a read error. V usage is TRBV20-1 and J usage is TRBJ1-4; D not certain. The CDR3 is 12 amino acids. CDR1 is DFQATT, CDR2 SNEGSKA, per germline (reference sequence). CDR3 protein: CGARFWGEKLFF. The CDR3 DNA follows: TGCGGTGCTAGGTTTTGGGGTGAGAAACTGTTTTTT.

The CDR3 sequence is CSVELGGDEQYF. The CDR3 DNA reads TGCAGCGTTGAACTCGGAGGGGACGAGCAGTACTTC. V and J are TRBV29-1 and TRBJ2-7, with D perhaps TRBD2 (6 bases). V dropped 2 bases and J dropped 5 bases, with 10 bases sitting between them. This CDR3 spans 12 amino acids. Germline lookup yields CDR1 SQVTM and CDR2 ANQGSEA.

The chain links TRBV10-3 to TRBJ1-2; D is uncertain. The CDR3 covers 14 residues. The ends were cut back, 4 bases at V and 4 bases at J, with 13 bases in the middle. Germline lookup yields CDR1 ENHRY and CDR2 SYGVKD. The DNA of the CDR3 is TGTGCCATCAGTGGAGGTACGGGAGCCTATGGCTACACCTTC. Translating it yields CAISGGTGAYGYTF.

About this clonotype itself: One end of the junction varies from germline; a read error may be responsible. The CDR3, as DNA: TGTGCCTGCAGAATAAGCAATCAGCCCCAGCATTTT. Amino acids: CACRISNQPQHF. J is TRBJ1-5 and V is TRBV6-1, with D hard to call. The germline V gene has CDR1 MNHNS and CDR2 SASEGT. The CDR3 runs 12 residues.

This clonotype was detected many times. V and J are TRBV6-2 or TRBV6-3 and TRBJ1-5; D remains ambiguous. The germline V and J ends were trimmed by 5 bases and 4 bases, with 6 bases remaining between them. CDR1 and CDR2 (germline): MNHEY, SVGEGT. The CDR3 is made up of 12 amino acids. CDR3 sequence reads: CASSPSNQPQHF. CDR3 nucleotide sequence: TGTGCCAGCAGTCCTAGTAATCAGCCCCAGCATTTT.

V usage is TRBV29-1 and J usage is TRBJ2-7; TRBD1 agrees at 7 bases. Germline-derived CDR1 and CDR2 are SQVTM and ANQGSEA. CDR3 length equals 13 residues. The trim removed 3 bases at V and 3 bases at J, leaving 5 bases unmatched. CDR3 nucleotides: TGCAGCGTTGACGCAGGGGGTAGCTACGAGCAGTACTTC. It is translated as CSVDAGGSYEQYF.